The subject of this entry is one T cell receptor beta chain. This clone was counted only a few times. Which antigen it targets is not known. Within one base of it there is no much larger clone, and no base qualities were kept. The sample belongs to a study of cytomegalovirus exposure and HLA in healthy donors (dated by TCRdb to 2016 to 2017). About the investigation overall: An earlier analysis of about 530 of the donors reported approximately 280 Gb of sequence data and 95 million to 120 million unique TCR beta sequences obtained from about 179 million T cells. HLA typing covered class I and class II loci at four-digit resolution. Rather than using new phenotypic data, the later analysis identified candidate immune exposures from TCR beta sequences and from how often those sequences occurred across donors. The genetic ancestry cluster associated with self-reported Caucasian donors included about four fifths of the roughly 400 genotyped donors. Roughly 5 DR-DQ haplotypes were handled as single units for association and clustering because linkage in the cohort was strong. All discovery cohort repertoires had been generated on a single sequencing platform. Using immunosequencing, the study profiled T cell repertoires from about 610 subjects and related those repertoires to cytomegalovirus serostatus. High-throughput TCR immunosequencing, statistical association of individual TCRs with disease status, and machine learning were combined to predict cytomegalovirus infection status. To study patterns of TCR occurrence, a later analysis re-analyzed previously published TCR beta repertoires from hundreds of donors and added high-resolution HLA genotyping. Donor age, sex, ethnicity and CMV serostatus were collected together with the repertoire data. A separate validation cohort of roughly 130 different subjects was used in addition to the roughly 670-subject first cohort. In an earlier analysis of several hundred of the donors, high-throughput TCR beta sequencing was used to judge whether each TCR beta V gene segment behaved as functional or pseudogenic. The study was designed to test whether signatures of past pathogen exposure could be identified by cataloging public T cell receptors. Genome-wide SNP genotypes for about 65% of the 666 donors were used in a later genetic analysis, which treated that subset as a discovery cohort. Approximately 300 gigabases of sequencing data and approximately 85 million unique TCR sequences were included in an early release covering 500 to 750 HLA-typed donors. Typing coverage differed by locus: A, B, C, DRB1 and DQB1 were typed in about 620-640 donors, DQA1 in 500 to 550, DPA1 in some 570, and DPB1 in just under 490. Among a few hundred genotyped donors of the cohort, an average of roughly 240,000 unique TCR beta nucleotide sequences were sequenced per donor, roughly a sixth of them non-productive. The study at large found these results: In vitro tests confirmed that three of the cytomegalovirus-associated TCR beta chains recognize cytomegalovirus antigens. A further reported finding was that TCR beta sequences accurately predicted the HLA-A and HLA-B alleles for most subjects in the first cohort. Linkage disequilibrium might explain the correlated functional status among segregating V segments, but an unknown experimental factor could not be ruled out. This cohort had only TCR beta chains sequenced, and the lack of alpha or paired-chain data limited which features could be detected. In a later analysis, several top co-occurrence clusters were reported to appear linked to parvovirus B19, influenza, CMV and Epstein-Barr virus. In the study, some 160 TCR beta chains were listed as associated with cytomegalovirus. Assigning TCR associations to individual alleles was difficult when HLA alleles, especially DR and DQ, strongly co-occurred. Because HLA typing was unavailable for some donors at each locus, only the typed subset was used in association tests. In an earlier analysis of over 550 of the donors, most TCR beta V segments were observed in productive rearrangements about 90% or about 30% of the time, broadly matching IMGT annotations. Most CMV-associated TCR beta chains appeared to be HLA-restricted in a later analysis, and the HLA associations seemed to be driven largely by CMV exposure. Some IMGT-functional V segments, including TRBV6-2 and TRBV6-3, could not be told apart with the 87-base-pair reads, so those segments were excluded. According to a later analysis, TCR association rates differed among HLA loci, with DRB1 alleles showing the most associated TCRs and HLA-C alleles showing the fewest. For the cohort, immune exposure information was limited to CMV serostatus. A cluster of highly shared sequence variants was judged likely to represent a technical artifact of the sequencing pipeline. Compared with the 666-donor mean, donors in an Asian-associated ancestry cluster had fewer N-insertions in productive TCRs, according to a later genetic analysis. Compared with equally common non-associated chains, HLA-associated TCR beta chains in a later analysis were more clonally expanded and had lower generation probabilities. A later analysis associated some 17,000 TCR beta sequences with specific HLA alleles at a false discovery rate of 0.05. Across donors, most TCR sequences were observed very rarely, whereas some public TCRs were present in many individuals. A later genetic analysis associated a missense DCLRE1C variant with V-gene and J-gene trimming of TCR beta chains, and an independent cohort replicated the association. Roughly uniform sequencing depth across donors was assumed in presence/absence analyses, although this assumption may not hold. The classifier was reported to diagnose cytomegalovirus status with high specificity and sensitivity in both the original and validation cohorts. The authors suggested that the approach could potentially be extended to other disease states and immunological phenotypes. Because counts were too low, about 17 rarely observed V segments, including chromosome 9 orphons, were excluded from the earlier analysis of a few hundred of the donors.

Library prep was done by the immunoSEQ multiplex PCR assay. For the multiplex PCR, a mixture combining 60 forward primers for TCR Vbeta segments and 13 reverse primers for TCR Jbeta segments was used. A multiplex PCR assay on genomic DNA amplified the CDR3 region of rearranged TCR beta genes. Amplified TCR beta libraries were sequenced as 87-base-pair reads on the Illumina HiSeq System. In the authors' own workflow: Across the 666 repertoires, a later analysis counted about 81 million unique TCR beta chains, 9.5 million to 13 million of which were shared by at least two donors. Raw reads were error-corrected and collapsed into unique sequences with a nearest-neighbor algorithm that merged closely related sequences to remove PCR and sequencing errors. Alignment of CDR3 sequences to IMGT reference sequences was used to assign V, D and J gene segments. For a sequence to be retained, a match of at least six nucleotides was required to both a V gene segment and a J gene segment. Rearrangements were classified as productive when the CDR3 lacked stop codons and remained in frame with V and J, and all other rearrangements were classified as non-productive. Following IMGT convention, CDR3 was defined as the stretch from the second conserved V-encoded cysteine up to the conserved J-encoded phenylalanine. The earlier analysis of some 580 of the donors excluded any sequence lacking an unambiguous match to a single V gene segment. An earlier analysis of some 610 of the donors called V segments functional above 56.7% productive rearrangements and segregating when the between-donor standard deviation exceeded 5%. A statistical classification framework was built to diagnose cytomegalovirus status from the catalog of TCR beta chain sequences. In a later analysis, V and J genes were assigned by comparing TCR nucleotide sequences against IMGT/GENE-DB human TR gene sequences. Using the TCRdist pipeline, a later analysis assigned CDR3 sequences along with most-parsimonious VDJ recombination scenarios. In a later analysis, each TCR beta chain was defined by its CDR3 amino acid sequence together with its V-gene family, and reads lacking a unique V-gene family were excluded. In a later analysis, 450 to 600 highly shared, low-generation-probability nucleotide sequences were removed to address suspected cross-contamination and a sequencing artifact. In a later analysis, a clonal expansion index for each public chain was calculated from normalized within-repertoire ranks of inferred template counts. In a later analysis, generation probabilities were computed with a VDJ recombination model fitted to out-of-frame rearrangements, and the resulting probabilities were checked against IGoR. A later analysis scored TCR-TCR, TCR-HLA and TCR-CMV co-occurrence with hypergeometric tests, applying a repertoire-size bias correction to TCR pairs. In a later analysis, false discovery rates were estimated by permuting HLA or CMV assignments 20 times. In a later analysis, co-occurring TCRs were grouped with DBSCAN, and TCRdist sequence similarity was added when clustering was performed within HLA-allele-positive subsets. For co-occurrence clustering, repertoires with fewer than 30,000 or more than 120,000 public chains were excluded, along with five repertoires with anomalous nucleotide sharing. TCRdb took over this immuneACCESS table, retaining in-frame rearrangements with V and J assigned. Such tables are incomplete; in checked studies, under half of the missing clones stem from an unresolved V gene, and the remainder is unexplained. V and J calls plus clone size are reproduced from that table; the DNA served to infer D and trimming. The sample table contains some 130,000 clones; only one count was recorded for approximately 10% of them. The ten largest clones take up roughly 7% of the sample.

The cohort consisted of more than 650 healthy bone marrow donors. All cohort members were sampled while nominally healthy, although unrecorded immune exposures were likely present. The donor tested CMV seropositive and was one of the 289 seropositive cohort members. A peripheral blood sample was provided by each donor, and peripheral blood mononuclear cells were used for TCR beta sequencing. The Qiagen DNeasy Blood Extraction Kit was used to extract genomic DNA from the blood cell samples. CDR1 PRHDT and CDR2 FYEKMQ are derived from the germline V gene (reference sequence). The CDR3 sequence holds 15 residues, the cysteine and phenylalanine included. CDR3 DNA is the only sequence kept; it has 45 bases, read in frame from the first base. V drops 5 bases and J drops 1 base, leaving 14 bases in between.

This TCR was recovered from a woman aged 40 to 50 in good health and CMV-seropositive. The chain employs TRBV13 and TRBJ1-1; 5 matching bases give a weak D call of TRBD1. Sequenced sample: PBMCs. The nucleotides are TGTGCCAGCAGCGGGTGGACGGGGGGGAACACTGAAGCTTTCTTT. It translates as CASSGWTGGNTEAFF.